This record looks at one T cell receptor (beta chain) sequence and its context. This clonotype showed up many times. Its antigen target is currently unknown. No qualities accompany the bases; no much larger clone lies one base away. These data are taken from a study of T cells in Graves' hyperthyroidism and ophthalmopathy (dated by TCRdb to 2018 to 2020). About the study as a whole: Peripheral blood samples were taken at the time of initial diagnosis, prior to any treatment. Thyroid tissue and blood T-cell repertoires from more than 5 Graves' hyperthyroidism patients were also compared in the study. Following sampling, methimazole starting at 30 mg daily was given to hyperthyroidism patients, and high-dose intravenous methylprednisolone was given to ophthalmopathy patients. An independent validation cohort of 18 to 20 hyperthyroidism patients and more than 15 patients who later progressed to ophthalmopathy tested prospective prediction of ophthalmopathy. The roughly 91 discovery patients were randomly split 7:3 into training and test sets. According to the paper, TCR Vbeta CDR3 sequencing was carried out on roughly 130 peripheral blood samples, which came from fewer than 50 ophthalmopathy, around 74 hyperthyroidism and about 17 progressor patients. TCR V-J signatures able to tell the groups apart were searched for in a discovery cohort of 100 patients, of whom 40 to 45 had Graves' ophthalmopathy and around 56 had stable Graves' hyperthyroidism. The paper's findings and limits, for the study overall: Most expanded thyroid clonotypes (frequency above 0.001) were also detected in blood, suggesting blood repertoires may reflect thyroid immune responses. In cross-validation, a model built on a 13 V-J signature told ophthalmopathy apart from stable hyperthyroidism with approximately 90% sensitivity and around 84% specificity, and in testing the same model reached 80%/75%. In validation, progression to ophthalmopathy was predicted by the model with 70% to 71% sensitivity and about 72% specificity, a median of 6.5 months before onset. Sample size was not statistically predetermined, and blinding of investigators to group allocation was not performed.

Amplification of TCR beta CDR3 regions was carried out from RNA transcripts. For the first round of RT-PCR on the TCR CDR3, the HTBI primer set was used together with the Qiagen OneStep RT-PCR kit. The libraries were constructed in a second round of multiplex PCR and then size-selected and purified. Sequencing of the libraries was done on an Illumina HiSeq2000 using paired-end 100 bp reads. In the paper's pipeline: SOAPnuke was used to process the raw data, with reads discarded if the reads contained adapters or uncalled bases, had a mean Phred below 15, or lacked an exact constant-primer or identifier match. High-quality paired reads were merged using COPE v1.2.5, and each unique nucleotide sequence was defined as a clonotype. MiTCR v1.1 was used to align the clonotypes against IMGT TRBV, TRBD and TRBJ reference segments. Only V-J combinations with frequency above 0.0001, covering 99% to 99.2% of repertoires, were analysed. A TCS score was defined as the ratio between F50 (clonal expansion) and ExV (chaos), using BLOSUM62-based TCRdist between CDR3 peptides within each V-J. Welch's t-statistics and random forest reduced roughly 500 V-J features to roughly 13, which were used in a naive Bayes classifier (R e1071). TCRdb handled the public reads itself, with Q25 trimming in fastp and clone calling in MiXCR, and kept productive beta chains. All rows with the same CDR3 protein become a single entry with the most common DNA and genes. The V and J calls were determined by TCRdb, not by the authors. The sample has around 350,000 distinct CDR3 sequences on record, 13% to 15% of them singletons. Of the sample, about 19% falls within the top ten clones.

Ophthalmopathy patients had moderately to severely active disease, Clinical Activity Score of at least 3, NOSPECS grade of at least 4, and duration under 3 months. Any patient with an uncontrolled infection, another autoimmune disease, pregnancy or lactation was excluded. Clinical symptoms, serum thyroxine and TRAb, thyroid ultrasound, and orbital computed tomography formed the basis for the diagnoses. PBMCs were isolated from about 9.1 ml of fresh peripheral blood by Ficoll-Paque density gradient centrifugation. Total RNA was extracted using Trizol reagent, and RNA quality was assessed on an Agilent 2100 Bioanalyzer. The sample was blood. The TCR originated in a woman under 40 with Graves' ophthalmopathy.

The CDR3 region reads CASSPKNADRVGEKLFF. The sequence in DNA is TGTGCCAGCTCACCTAAAAACGCGGACAGGGTCGGGGAAAAACTGTTTTTT. The receptor chain draws on TRBV18 and TRBJ1-4; 8 junctional bases match TRBD1. The CDR3 contains 17 residues, cysteine and phenylalanine counted. Kept here is only the CDR3 DNA, which spans 51 bases and is read in frame from base 1. After removal of 3 bases from V and 8 bases from J, the junction retains 14 bases not matched to a gene. CDR1 and CDR2 were assigned from the germline V gene as KGHSH and LQKENI.